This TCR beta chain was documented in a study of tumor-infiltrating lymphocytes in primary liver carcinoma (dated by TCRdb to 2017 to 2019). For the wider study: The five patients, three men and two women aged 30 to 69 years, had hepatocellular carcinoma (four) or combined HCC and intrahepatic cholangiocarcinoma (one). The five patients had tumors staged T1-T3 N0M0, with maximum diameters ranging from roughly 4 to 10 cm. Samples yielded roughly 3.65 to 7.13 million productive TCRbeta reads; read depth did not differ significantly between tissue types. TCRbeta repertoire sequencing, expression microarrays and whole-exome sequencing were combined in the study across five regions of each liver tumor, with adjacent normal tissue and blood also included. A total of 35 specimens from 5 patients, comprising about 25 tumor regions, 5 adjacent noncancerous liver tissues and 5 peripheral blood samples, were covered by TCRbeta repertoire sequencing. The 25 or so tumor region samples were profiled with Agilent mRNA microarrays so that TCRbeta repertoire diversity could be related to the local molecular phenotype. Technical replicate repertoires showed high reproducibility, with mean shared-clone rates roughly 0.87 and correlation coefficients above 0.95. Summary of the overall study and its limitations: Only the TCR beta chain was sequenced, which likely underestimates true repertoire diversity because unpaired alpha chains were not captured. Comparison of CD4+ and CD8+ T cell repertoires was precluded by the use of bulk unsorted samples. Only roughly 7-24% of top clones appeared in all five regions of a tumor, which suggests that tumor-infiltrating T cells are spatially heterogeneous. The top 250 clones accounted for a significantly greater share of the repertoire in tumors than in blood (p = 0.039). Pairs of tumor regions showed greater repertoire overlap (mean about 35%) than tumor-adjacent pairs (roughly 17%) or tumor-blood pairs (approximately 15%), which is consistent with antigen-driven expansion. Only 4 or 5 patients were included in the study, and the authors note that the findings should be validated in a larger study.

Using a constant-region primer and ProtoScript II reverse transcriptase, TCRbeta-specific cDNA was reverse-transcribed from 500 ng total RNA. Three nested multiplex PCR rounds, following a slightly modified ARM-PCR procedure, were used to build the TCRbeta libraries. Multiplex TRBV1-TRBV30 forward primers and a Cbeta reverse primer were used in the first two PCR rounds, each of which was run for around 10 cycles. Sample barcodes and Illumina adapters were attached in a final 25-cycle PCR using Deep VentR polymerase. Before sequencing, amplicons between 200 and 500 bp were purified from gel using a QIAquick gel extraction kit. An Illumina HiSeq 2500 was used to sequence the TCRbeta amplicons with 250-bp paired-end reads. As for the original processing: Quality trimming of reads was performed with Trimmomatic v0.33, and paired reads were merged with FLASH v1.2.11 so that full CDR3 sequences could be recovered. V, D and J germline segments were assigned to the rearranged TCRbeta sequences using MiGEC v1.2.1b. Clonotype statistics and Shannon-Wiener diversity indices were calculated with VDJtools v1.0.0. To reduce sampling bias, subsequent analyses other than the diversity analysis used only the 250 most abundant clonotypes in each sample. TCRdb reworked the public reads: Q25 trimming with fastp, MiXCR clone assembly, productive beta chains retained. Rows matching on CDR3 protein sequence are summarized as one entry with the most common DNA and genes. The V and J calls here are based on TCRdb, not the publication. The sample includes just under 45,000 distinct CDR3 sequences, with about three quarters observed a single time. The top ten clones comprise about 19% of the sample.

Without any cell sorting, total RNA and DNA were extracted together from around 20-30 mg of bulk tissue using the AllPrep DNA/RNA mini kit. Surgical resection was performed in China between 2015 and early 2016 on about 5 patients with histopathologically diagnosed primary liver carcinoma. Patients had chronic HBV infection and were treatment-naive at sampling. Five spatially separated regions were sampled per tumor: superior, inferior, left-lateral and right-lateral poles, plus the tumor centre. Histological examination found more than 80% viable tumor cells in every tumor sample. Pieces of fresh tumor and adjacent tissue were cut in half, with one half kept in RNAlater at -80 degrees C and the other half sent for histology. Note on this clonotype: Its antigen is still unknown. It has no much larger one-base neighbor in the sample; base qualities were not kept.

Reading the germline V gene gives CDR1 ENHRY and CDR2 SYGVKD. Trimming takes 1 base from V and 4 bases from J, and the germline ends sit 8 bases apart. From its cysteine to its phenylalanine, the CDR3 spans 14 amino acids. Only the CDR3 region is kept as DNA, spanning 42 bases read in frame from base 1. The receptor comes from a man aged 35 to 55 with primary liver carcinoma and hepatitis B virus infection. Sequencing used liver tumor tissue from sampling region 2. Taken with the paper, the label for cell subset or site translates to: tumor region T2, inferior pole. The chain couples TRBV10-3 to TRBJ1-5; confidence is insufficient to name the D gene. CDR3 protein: CAISECGANQPQHF. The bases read TGTGCCATCAGTGAGTGCGGAGCTAATCAGCCCCAGCATTTT.